This T cell receptor beta chain originates from a study of OX40 agonist ivuxolimab in advanced cancers. Notes on the study in general: No determination was made of the antigen specificity of the expanded peripheral T cells.

Data came from immunoSEQ multiplex PCR; TCRdb stores just in-frame clones and leaves some out. The table shows tens of thousands of clones, with over 75% occurring only once. In the case of this clone: The target antigen is unknown.

Germline V CDR1 and CDR2: WSHSY, SAAADI. The CDR3 runs to 16 residues. Trimming cost V 4 bases and J 3 bases; bases outside gene matches: 7. The chain has TRBV10-2 and TRBJ2-2; 8 positions match TRBD2. The specimen was CD4+ or CD8+ T cells sorted from blood, collected in a trial of the OX40 agonist ivuxolimab. The TCR was taken from an adult with an advanced solid tumor such as melanoma, head and neck, liver or kidney cancer. The CDR3: CASSAATSVDTGELFF. The CDR3 DNA reads as TGCGCCAGCAGTGCCGCGACTAGCGTCGACACCGGGGAGCTGTTTTTT.